One sample yielded the 10 T cell receptor beta chains listed below, sequenced in a study of high-grade serous ovarian cancer treatment subgroups. Produced via immunoSEQ multiplex PCR; TCRdb's table is partial and in-frame only. This sample has 15,000 to 20,000 clones; about 68% occur once, and the top ten carry about 6.4%. Tumor samples were taken before definitive surgery or chemotherapy. The specimen sequenced was tumor tissue. Receptors were obtained from a human donor with high-grade serous ovarian cancer.

Worth noting for this clone: The same CDR3 can be traced to other DNA sequences in this sample. The V call is TRBV14, the J call TRBJ2-2; D gene uncertain. Germline values: CDR1 SGHDN, CDR2 FVKESK. The CDR3 consists of 13 residues. V was cut by 3 bases and J by 5 bases, with 7 bases left in between. The CDR3 sequence: CASSQVATGELFF. The CDR3 nucleotides read TGTGCCAGCAGCCAGGTCGCGACCGGGGAGCTGTTTTTT.

J is TRBJ2-5 and V is TRBV19; 9 nucleotides match TRBD1. This CDR3 has 14 residues. J gave up 3 bases and V 5 bases, and 4 bases lay outside the gene matches. Germline V CDR1 and CDR2: LNHDA, SQIVND (reference sequence). CDR3 nucleotides: TGTGCCAGTAGTCCCTGGACAGGGGAAGAGACCCAGTACTTC. Its translation is CASSPWTGEETQYF.

The chain recombines TRBV7-6 with TRBJ2-3; D is perhaps TRBD1 or TRBD2 (5 bases each). Germline V gene data show CDR1 as SGHVS and CDR2 as FNYEAQ. The CDR3 contains 13 residues. V was cut by 4 bases and J by 9 bases, with 14 bases left in between. CDR3 loop: CASSSGLEGTQYF. The CDR3 region has the DNA TGTGCCAGCAGCTCTGGACTTGAGGGGACGCAGTATTTT.

V is TRBV5-1 and J is TRBJ2-3; TRBD1 is a possible D gene (6 bases). Trimming shortened V by 1 base and J by 0 bases, and 9 bases separated the two germline ends. The CDR3 loop spans 15 amino acids. CDR1 is SGHRS and CDR2 is YFSETQ in the germline V gene. This CDR3 is CASSLQQGSTDTQYF. CDR3 DNA: TGCGCCAGCAGCTTGCAACAGGGAAGCACAGATACGCAGTATTTT. Full variable domain (missing parts from reference TRBV5-1 and TRBJ2-3): KAGVTQTPRYLIKTRGQQVTLSCSPISGHRSVSWYQQTPGQGLQFLFEYFSETQRNKGNFPGRFSGRQFSNSRSEMNVSTLELGDSALYLCASSLQQGSTDTQYFGPGTRLTVL.

This clone has just a few counts. V is TRBV10-3 and J is TRBJ1-5; a possible D gene is TRBD1 (6 bases). CDR1 is ENHRY, CDR2 SYGVKD, per germline. Trimming left V 3 bases short and J 7 bases short, with 13 bases between. The CDR3 covers 14 residues. CDR3 sequence reads: CAISEERGWQPQHF. The CDR3 nucleotides are TGTGCCATCAGTGAAGAAAGGGGGTGGCAGCCCCAGCATTTT.

The gene calls are TRBV11-3 and TRBJ2-7; perhaps D is TRBD1 or TRBD2 (5 bases each). This CDR3 region has 11 residues. The V gene's germline CDR1 is SGHNT and CDR2 YENEEA. V lost 3 bases, J lost 6 bases, and 6 bases lay in between. CDR3: CASSLRGEQYF. The CDR3 DNA follows: TGTGCCAGCAGCTTGAGGGGCGAGCAGTACTTC.

The CDR3 loop is CASRPTGDREQYF. The CDR3 DNA reads TGTGCCAGCAGACCAACAGGGGACCGGGAGCAGTACTTC. V usage is TRBV7-2 and J usage is TRBJ2-7; 7 nucleotides match TRBD1. The CDR3 runs to 13 residues. The V segment lost 6 bases and the J segment 7 bases; nucleotides outside the gene matches: 9. Germline CDR1 and CDR2: SGHTA and FQGNSA.

The chain carries TRBV6-5 and TRBJ2-1; 11 positions match TRBD2. Germline V lookup: CDR1 MNHEY, CDR2 SVGAGI. The CDR3 extends over 14 amino acids. V trimming: 4 bases; J trimming: 7 bases; junction bases outside the gene matches: 3. CDR3 sequence (DNA): TGTGCCAGCAGTTCGACTAGCGGGATGAATGAGCAGTTCTTC. This codes for CASSSTSGMNEQFF.

This chain joins TRBV5-1 and TRBJ2-7; D is perhaps TRBD1 (5 bases). The V end was cut by 0 bases, the J end by 0 bases, with 7 bases between. In germline, CDR1 is SGHRS, CDR2 YFSETQ. CDR3 size: 14 residues. CDR3 in DNA: TGCGCCAGCAGCTTGGATAGGGGCTCCTACGAGCAGTACTTC. This encodes CASSLDRGSYEQYF.

The genes are TRBV30 and TRBJ2-7, with 12 positions matching TRBD2. Germline loops: CDR1 GTSNPN, CDR2 SVGIG (reference sequence). V was clipped by 4 bases and J by 4 bases; unmatched bases: 5. CDR3 length: 14 residues. CDR3: CAWTKTSGSYEQYF. As DNA, the CDR3 is TGTGCCTGGACGAAGACTAGCGGGAGTTACGAGCAGTACTTC.